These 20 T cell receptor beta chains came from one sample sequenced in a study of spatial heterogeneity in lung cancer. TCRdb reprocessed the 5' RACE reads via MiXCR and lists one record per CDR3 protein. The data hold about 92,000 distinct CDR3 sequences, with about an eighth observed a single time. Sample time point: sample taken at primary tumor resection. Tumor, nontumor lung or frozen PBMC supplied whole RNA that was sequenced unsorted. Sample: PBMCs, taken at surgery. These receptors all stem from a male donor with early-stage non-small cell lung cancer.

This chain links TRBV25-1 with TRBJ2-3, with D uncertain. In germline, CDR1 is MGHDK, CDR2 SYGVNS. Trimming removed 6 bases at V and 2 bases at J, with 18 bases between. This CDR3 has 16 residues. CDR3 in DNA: TGTGCCAGCAGCACGACTTCCAACCATCTCACAGATACGCAGTATTTT. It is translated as CASSTTSNHLTDTQYF.

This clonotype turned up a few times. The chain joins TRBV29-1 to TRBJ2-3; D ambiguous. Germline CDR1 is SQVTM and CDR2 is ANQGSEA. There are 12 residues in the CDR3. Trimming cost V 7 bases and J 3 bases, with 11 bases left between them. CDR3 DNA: TGCAGCGCTACAAAGTCGACAGATACGCAGTATTTT. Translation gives CSATKSTDTQYF.

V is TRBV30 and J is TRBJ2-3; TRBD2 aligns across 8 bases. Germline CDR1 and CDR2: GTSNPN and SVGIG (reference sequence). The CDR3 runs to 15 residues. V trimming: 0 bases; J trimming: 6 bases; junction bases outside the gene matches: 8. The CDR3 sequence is CAWSVQREFEDTQYF. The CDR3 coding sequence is TGTGCCTGGAGTGTACAGCGGGAGTTCGAGGATACGCAGTATTTT.

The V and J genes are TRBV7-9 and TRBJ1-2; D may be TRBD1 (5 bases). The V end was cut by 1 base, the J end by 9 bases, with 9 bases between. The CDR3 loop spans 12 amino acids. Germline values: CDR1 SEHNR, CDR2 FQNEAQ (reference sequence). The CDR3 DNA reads TGTGCCAGCAGCTTAGACAGGCAACGCTACACCTTC. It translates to CASSLDRQRYTF.

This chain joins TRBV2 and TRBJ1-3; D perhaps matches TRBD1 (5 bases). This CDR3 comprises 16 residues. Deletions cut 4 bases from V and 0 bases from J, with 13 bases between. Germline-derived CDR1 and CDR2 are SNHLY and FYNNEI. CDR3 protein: CASSGPGRGSGNTIYF. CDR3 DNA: TGTGCCAGCAGTGGCCCTGGGAGGGGCTCTGGAAACACCATATATTTT.

The CDR3 region has the DNA TGTGCCATCAGTGAGTCTGGGGACAGGGATTTTCAGCCCCAGCATTTT. Its translation is CAISESGDRDFQPQHF. The chain is built from TRBV10-3 and TRBJ1-5, with 9 bases lining up with TRBD1. Germline CDR1 ENHRY, CDR2 SYGVKD. CDR3 length: 16 amino acids. The junction had 6 bases not matched to a gene; V was cut back by 0 bases and J by 6 bases.

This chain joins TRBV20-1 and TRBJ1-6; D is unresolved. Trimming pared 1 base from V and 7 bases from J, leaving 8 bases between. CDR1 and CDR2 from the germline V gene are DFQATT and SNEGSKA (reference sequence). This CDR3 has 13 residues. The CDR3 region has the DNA TGCAGTGCTAGAGGACAAATAAATTCACCCCTCCACTTT. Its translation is CSARGQINSPLHF.

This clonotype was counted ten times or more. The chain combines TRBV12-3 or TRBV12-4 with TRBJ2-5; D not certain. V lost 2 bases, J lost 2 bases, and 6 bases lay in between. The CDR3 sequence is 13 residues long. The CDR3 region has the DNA TGTGCCAGCAGTTTAAACAGACAAGAGACCCAGTACTTC. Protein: CASSLNRQETQYF.

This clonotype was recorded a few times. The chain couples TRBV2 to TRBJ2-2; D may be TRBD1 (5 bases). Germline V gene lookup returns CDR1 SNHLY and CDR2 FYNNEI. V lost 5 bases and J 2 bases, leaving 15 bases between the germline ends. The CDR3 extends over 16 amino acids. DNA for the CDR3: TGTGCCAGCAGTAGAGACAGTCTCCGTAACACCGGGGAGCTGTTTTTT. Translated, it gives CASSRDSLRNTGELFF. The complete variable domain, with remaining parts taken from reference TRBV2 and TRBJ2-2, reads EPEVTQTPSHQVTQMGQEVILRCVPISNHLYFYWYRQILGQKVEFLVSFYNNEISEKSEIFDDQFSVERPDGSNFTLKIRSTKLEDSAMYFCASSRDSLRNTGELFFGEGSRLTVL.

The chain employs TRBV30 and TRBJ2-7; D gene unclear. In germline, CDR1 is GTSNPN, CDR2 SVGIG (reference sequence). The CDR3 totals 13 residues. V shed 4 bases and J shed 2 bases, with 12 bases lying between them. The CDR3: CAWNRNPPYEQYF. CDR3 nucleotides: TGTGCCTGGAACAGAAACCCCCCCTACGAGCAGTACTTC.

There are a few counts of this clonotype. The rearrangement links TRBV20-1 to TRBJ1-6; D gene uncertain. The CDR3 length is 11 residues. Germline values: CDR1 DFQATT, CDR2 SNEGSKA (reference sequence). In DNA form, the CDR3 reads TGCAGGGGAAGGGAAGTTTCACCCCTCCACTTT. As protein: CRGREVSPLHF.

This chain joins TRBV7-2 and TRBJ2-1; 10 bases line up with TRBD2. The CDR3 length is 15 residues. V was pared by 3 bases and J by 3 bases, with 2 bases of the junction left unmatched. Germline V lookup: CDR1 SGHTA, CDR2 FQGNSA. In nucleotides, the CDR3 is TGTGCCAGCAGCTTGGCTAGCGGGGGCTACAATGAGCAGTTCTTC. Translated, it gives CASSLASGGYNEQFF.

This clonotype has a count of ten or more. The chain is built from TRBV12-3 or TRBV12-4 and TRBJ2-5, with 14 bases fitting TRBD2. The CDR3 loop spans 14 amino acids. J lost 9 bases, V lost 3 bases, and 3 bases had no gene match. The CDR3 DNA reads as TGTGCCAGCAGTTTGGGACTAGCGGGGGCCCCCCAGTACTTC. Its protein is CASSLGLAGAPQYF.

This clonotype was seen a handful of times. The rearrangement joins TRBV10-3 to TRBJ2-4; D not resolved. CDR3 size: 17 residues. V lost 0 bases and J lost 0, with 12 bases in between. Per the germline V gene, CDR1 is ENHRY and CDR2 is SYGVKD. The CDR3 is CAISESWAKQAKNIQYF. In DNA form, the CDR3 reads TGTGCCATCAGTGAGTCGTGGGCTAAACAAGCCAAAAACATTCAGTACTTC.

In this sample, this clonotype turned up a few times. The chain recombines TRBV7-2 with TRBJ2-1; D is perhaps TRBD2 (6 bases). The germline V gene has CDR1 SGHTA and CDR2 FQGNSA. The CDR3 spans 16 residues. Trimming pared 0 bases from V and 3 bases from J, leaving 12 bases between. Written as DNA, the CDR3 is TGTGCCAGCAGCTTAGCGGGCGGGACCCACTACAATGAGCAGTTCTTC. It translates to CASSLAGGTHYNEQFF.

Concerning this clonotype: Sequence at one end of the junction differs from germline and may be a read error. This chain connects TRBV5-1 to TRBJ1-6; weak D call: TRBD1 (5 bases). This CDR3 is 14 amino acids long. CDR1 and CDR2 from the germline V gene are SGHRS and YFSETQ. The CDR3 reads CASSSGTNNSPLHF. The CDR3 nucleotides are TGCGCCAGCAGTTCCGGGACGAATAACTCACCCCTCCACTTT.

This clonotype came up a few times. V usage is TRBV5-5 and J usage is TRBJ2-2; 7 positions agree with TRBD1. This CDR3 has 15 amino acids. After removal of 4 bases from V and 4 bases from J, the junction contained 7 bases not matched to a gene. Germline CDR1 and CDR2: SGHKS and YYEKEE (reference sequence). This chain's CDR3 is CASSPTGQGTGELFF. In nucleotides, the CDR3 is TGTGCCAGCAGCCCGACAGGGCAGGGCACCGGGGAGCTGTTTTTT.

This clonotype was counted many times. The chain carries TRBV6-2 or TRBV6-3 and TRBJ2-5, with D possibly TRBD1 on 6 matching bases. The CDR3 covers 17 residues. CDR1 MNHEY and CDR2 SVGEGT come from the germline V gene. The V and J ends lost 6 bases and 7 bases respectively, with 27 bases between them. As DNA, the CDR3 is TGTGCCAGCAGACCCGGGACCTACATGGGCTCAGGGGTGACCCAGTACTTC. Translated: CASRPGTYMGSGVTQYF.

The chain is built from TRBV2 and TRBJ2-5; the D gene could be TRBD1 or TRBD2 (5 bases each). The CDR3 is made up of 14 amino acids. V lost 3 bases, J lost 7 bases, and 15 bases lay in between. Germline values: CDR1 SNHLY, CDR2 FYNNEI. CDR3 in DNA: TGTGCCAGCAGTGACCGGGACCCCGGAGCGACCCAGTACTTC. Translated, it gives CASSDRDPGATQYF.

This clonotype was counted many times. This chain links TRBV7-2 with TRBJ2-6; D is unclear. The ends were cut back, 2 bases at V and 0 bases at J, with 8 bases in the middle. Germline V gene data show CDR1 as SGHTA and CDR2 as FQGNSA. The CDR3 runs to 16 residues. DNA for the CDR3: TGTGCCAGCAGCTTATCTGTCAGCTCTGGGGCCAACGTCCTGACTTTC. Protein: CASSLSVSSGANVLTF.